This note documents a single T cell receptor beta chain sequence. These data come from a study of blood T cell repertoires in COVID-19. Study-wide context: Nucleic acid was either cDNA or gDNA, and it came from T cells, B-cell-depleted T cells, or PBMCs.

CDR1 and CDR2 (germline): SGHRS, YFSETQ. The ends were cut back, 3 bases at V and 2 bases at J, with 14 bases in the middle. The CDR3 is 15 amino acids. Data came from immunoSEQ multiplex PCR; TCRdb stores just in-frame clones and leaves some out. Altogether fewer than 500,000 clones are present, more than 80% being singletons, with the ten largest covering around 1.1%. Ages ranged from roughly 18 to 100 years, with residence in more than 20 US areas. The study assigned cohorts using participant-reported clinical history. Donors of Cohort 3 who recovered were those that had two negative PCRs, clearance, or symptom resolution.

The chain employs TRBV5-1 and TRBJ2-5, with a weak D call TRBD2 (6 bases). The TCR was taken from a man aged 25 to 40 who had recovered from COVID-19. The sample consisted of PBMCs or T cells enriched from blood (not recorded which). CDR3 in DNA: TGCGCCAGCAGCTCGGAGGGACGGAGGCAAGAGACCCAGTACTTC. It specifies CASSSEGRRQETQYF.